This T cell receptor (beta chain) was profiled in a study of OX40 agonist ivuxolimab in advanced cancers. Overall study context: Treatment of patients was with ivuxolimab, an agonistic anti-OX40 (CD134) antibody. Administration of intravenous ivuxolimab to patients occurred every 2 weeks at 0.01 to 10 mg/kg.

Germline CDR1 reads ENHRY; CDR2 reads SYGVKD. The ends were cut back, 5 bases at V and 1 base at J, with 14 bases in the middle. The CDR3 length is 15 residues. Concerning this clone itself: Its antigen remains unknown.

The study's findings and limits: Relative to CD4+ cells, CD8+ T cells on average had more expanded clones.

Clones were read by immunoSEQ multiplex PCR, and TCRdb kept only the in-frame ones, dropping some. Here the sample spans about 68,000 clones, about 90% being singletons. This sequence was found in an adult with an advanced solid tumor such as melanoma, head and neck, liver or kidney cancer. The chain couples TRBV10-3 to TRBJ1-1, with TRBD1 as a possible D gene (5 bases). Sequencing was performed on CD4+ or CD8+ T cells sorted from blood, taken in a trial of the OX40 agonist ivuxolimab. The DNA of the CDR3 is TGTGCCATCAGTACCCTGGGGGTCTGGAACACTGAAGCTTTCTTT. Encoded protein: CAISTLGVWNTEAFF.